A selection of T cell receptor beta chains follows, all from one sample in a study of T cell changes during pregnancy in multiple sclerosis. Here immunoSEQ multiplex PCR was the method, and the copy in TCRdb shows in-frame clones only, minus some. The sample consists of roughly 40,000 clones, approximately 91% of them appearing once. Specimen: CD4+ T cells from peripheral blood mononuclear cells, collected after pregnancy. These receptors came from a female donor in good health, enrolled as a control in a pregnancy study. The CDR3 runs from the conserved cysteine through the conserved F or W. The D gene is left open where the match is weak. Some rows mark clone size as missing; the rest say once, few, many or name a class of expanded clone.

d_call,v_call,j_call,clone_size,cdr3_aa,cdr3_nt
TRBD1,TRBV28,TRBJ2-7,NA,CASVGTDSYEQYF,TGTGCCAGCGTTGGGACAGACTCCTACGAGCAGTACTTC
TRBD2,TRBV5-1,TRBJ2-7,NA,CASSRRRTSGSDEQYF,TGCGCCAGCAGCCGCCGCCGGACTAGCGGGAGCGACGAGCAGTACTTC
NA,TRBV19,TRBJ1-5,NA,CASSPQAEEPQHF,TGTGCCAGTAGTCCCCAGGCGGAGGAGCCCCAGCATTTT
NA,TRBV6-4,TRBJ2-5,NA,CANALGTYPKETQYF,TGTGCCAACGCATTAGGGACTTACCCCAAAGAGACCCAGTACTTC
TRBD2,TRBV27,TRBJ2-1,NA,CASNRGSSSGRALNEQFF,TGTGCCAGCAACCGCGGGAGCTCTAGCGGGAGGGCCCTCAATGAGCAGTTCTTC
NA,TRBV11-2,TRBJ2-2,NA,CASSLNAGANTGELFF,TGTGCCAGCAGCTTGAATGCGGGCGCGAACACCGGGGAGCTGTTTTTT
NA,TRBV25-1,TRBJ2-7,NA,CASSGDYEQYF,TGTGCCAGCAGTGGAGATTACGAGCAGTACTTC
TRBD2,TRBV2,TRBJ2-1,NA,CATYEAGGMYEQFF,TGTGCCACATACGAAGCGGGGGGGATGTATGAGCAGTTCTTC
TRBD1,TRBV7-9,TRBJ1-5,few,CASSRDRGIQPQHF,TGTGCCAGCAGCCGGGACAGGGGGATTCAGCCCCAGCATTTT
NA,TRBV29-1,TRBJ1-4,few,CSVVLAGEEKLFF,TGCAGCGTTGTATTGGCAGGGGAGGAAAAACTGTTTTTT
NA,TRBV29-1,TRBJ1-6,NA,CSVEGREQGNSPLHF,TGCAGCGTTGAAGGAAGGGAACAGGGCAATTCACCCCTCCACTTT
NA,TRBV20-1,TRBJ1-1,NA,CSAGQEAFF,TGCAGTGCTGGACAGGAAGCTTTCTTT
NA,TRBV7-8,TRBJ2-1,NA,CASSPGLPLEQFF,TGTGCCAGCAGCCCTGGACTCCCACTCGAGCAGTTCTTC
NA,TRBV27,TRBJ1-3,NA,CASSAGYSGNTIYF,TGTGCCAGCAGTGCAGGGTACTCTGGAAACACCATATATTTT
NA,TRBV19,TRBJ1-2,NA,CASSSRYSNYGYTF,TGTGCCAGTAGTAGTCGGTATTCCAACTATGGCTACACCTTC
NA,TRBV2,TRBJ2-2,NA,CASSVQGAKNTGELFF,TGTGCCAGCAGTGTTCAAGGGGCTAAAAACACCGGGGAGCTGTTTTTT
NA,TRBV4-1,TRBJ1-6,NA,CASSQVGRESTLHF,TGCGCCAGCAGCCAAGTGGGCAGGGAAAGTACCCTCCACTTT